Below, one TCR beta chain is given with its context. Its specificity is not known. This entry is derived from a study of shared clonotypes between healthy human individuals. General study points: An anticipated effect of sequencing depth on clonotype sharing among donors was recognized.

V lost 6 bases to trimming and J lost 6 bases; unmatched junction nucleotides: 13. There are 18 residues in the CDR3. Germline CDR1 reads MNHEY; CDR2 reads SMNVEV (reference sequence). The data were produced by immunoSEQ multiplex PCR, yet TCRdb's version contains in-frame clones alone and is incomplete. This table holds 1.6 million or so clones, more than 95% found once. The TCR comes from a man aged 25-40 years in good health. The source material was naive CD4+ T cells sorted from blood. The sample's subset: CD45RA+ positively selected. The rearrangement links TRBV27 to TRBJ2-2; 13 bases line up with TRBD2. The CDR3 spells CASRTHLRGLAGSGELFF. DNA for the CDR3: TGTGCCAGCAGGACACACCTCAGGGGACTAGCGGGATCCGGGGAGCTGTTTTTT.